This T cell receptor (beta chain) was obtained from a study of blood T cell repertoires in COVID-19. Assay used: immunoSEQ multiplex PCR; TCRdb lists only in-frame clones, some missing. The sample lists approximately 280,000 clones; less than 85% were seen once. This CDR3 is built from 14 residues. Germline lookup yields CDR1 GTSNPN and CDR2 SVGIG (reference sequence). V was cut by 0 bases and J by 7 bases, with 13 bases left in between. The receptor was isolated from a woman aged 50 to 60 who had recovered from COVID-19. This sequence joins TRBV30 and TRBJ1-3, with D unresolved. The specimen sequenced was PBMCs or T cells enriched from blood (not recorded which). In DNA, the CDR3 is TGTGCCTGGAGTGTGGAGCCCCCACTCAACACCATATATTTT. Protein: CAWSVEPPLNTIYF.